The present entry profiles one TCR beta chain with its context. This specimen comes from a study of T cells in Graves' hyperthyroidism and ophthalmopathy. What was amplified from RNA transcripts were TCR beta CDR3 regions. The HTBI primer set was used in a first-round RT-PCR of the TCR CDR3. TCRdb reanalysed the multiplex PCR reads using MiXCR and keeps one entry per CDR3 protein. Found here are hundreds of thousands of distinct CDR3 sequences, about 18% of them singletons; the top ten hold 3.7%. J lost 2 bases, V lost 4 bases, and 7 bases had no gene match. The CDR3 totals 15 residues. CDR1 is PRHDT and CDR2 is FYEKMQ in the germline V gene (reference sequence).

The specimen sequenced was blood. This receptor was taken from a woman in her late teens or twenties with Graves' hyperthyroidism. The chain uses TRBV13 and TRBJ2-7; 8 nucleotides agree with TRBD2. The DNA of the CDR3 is TGTGCCAGCAGCTCCCGGGGGGGCGGCCCCTACGAGCAGTACTTC. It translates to CASSSRGGGPYEQYF.